The clone carrying this T cell receptor beta chain occurred a few times. As the template, RNA transcripts were used to amplify TCR beta CDR3 regions. Second-round multiplex PCR followed a first-round RT-PCR using HTBI primers. MiXCR was run by TCRdb on the multiplex PCR reads, yielding one entry per CDR3 protein. The profile shows about 550,000 distinct CDR3 sequences, roughly 40% of them singletons. The data derive from a study of Graves' ophthalmopathy and Graves' hyperthyroidism. V gave up 4 bases and J gave up 7 bases; unmatched junction bases: 0. The germline V gene encodes CDR1 SQVTM and CDR2 ANQGSEA. The CDR3 contains 11 residues.

The chain joins TRBV29-1 to TRBJ2-2; 7 bases line up with TRBD2. This receptor was taken from an adult man with Graves' hyperthyroidism. Sample: peripheral blood or thyroid tissue (not recorded which). The DNA for the CDR3 is TGCAGCGTTGGGACTAGCGGGGAGCTGTTTTTT. Translating gives CSVGTSGELFF.